These 26 T cell receptor beta chains came from one sample sequenced in a study of T cell clonality in common variable immunodeficiency. Produced via immunoSEQ multiplex PCR; TCRdb's table is partial and in-frame only. There are about 43,000 clones in the sample, none observed a single time. The sample comprised peripheral blood mononuclear cells. These receptors originate from a person aged 18 to 70 in good health.

The sample holds many counts of this clone. Read coverage stops 3 residues before the CDR3 terminus; the germline J gene supplies the remainder. The rearrangement uses TRBV5-4 and TRBJ1-1; no reliable D call. The germline V gene encodes CDR1 SGHNT and CDR2 YYREEE (reference sequence). The CDR3 loop spans 13 amino acids. With 3 bases removed from V and 1 base from J, the gap between germline ends came to 7 bases. The chain's CDR3 is CASSSSPNTEAFF. The sequenced part of the CDR3 DNA is TGTGCCAGCAGCTCCTCCCCGAACACTGAA. The complete variable domain, with remaining parts taken from reference TRBV5-4 and TRBJ1-1, reads ETGVTQSPTHLIKTRGQQVTLRCSSQSGHNTVSWYQQALGQGPQFIFQYYREEENGRGNFPPRFSGLQFPNYSSELNVNALELDDSALYLCASSSSPNTEAFFGQGTRLTVV.

This clone was recorded many times. The read comes to an end 3 residues before the CDR3 does, leaving the germline J gene to fill in the end. The V gene is TRBV12-3 or TRBV12-4, the J gene TRBJ1-5; TRBD1 might be the D (5 bases). The CDR3 is 17 amino acids. The V and J ends lost 0 bases and 2 bases respectively, with 14 bases between them. The CDR3: CASSLAGGGRGNQPQHF. The CDR3 bases that were read are TGTGCCAGCAGTTTAGCGGGGGGGGGAAGAGGCAATCAGCCC.

This clone appeared many times. The read stops 3 residues short of the end of the CDR3; the missing end is completed from the germline J gene. V is TRBV7-9 and J is TRBJ2-1; D unclear. V lost 5 bases and J 9 bases, leaving 8 bases between the germline ends. The germline V gene encodes CDR1 SEHNR and CDR2 FQNEAQ (reference sequence). The CDR3 consists of 11 residues. The CDR3 here is CASSQQVEQFF. Incomplete CDR3 DNA: TGTGCCAGCAGCCAGCAGGTTGAG.

This clone was seen many times. The read is 3 residues too short to cover the CDR3 end, so that end is filled in from the germline J gene. The chain recombines TRBV30 with TRBJ1-2; 8 bases fit TRBD1. Trimming removed 5 bases from V and 4 bases from J; junction bases left unmatched: 12. CDR3 length equals 15 residues. Per germline, CDR1 GTSNPN and CDR2 SVGIG (reference sequence). The covered CDR3 bases are TGTGCCTGGCATTTACAGGGGGGGACCCGCTATGGC. Translation: CAWHLQGGTRYG. The entire CDR3 reads CAWHLQGGTRYGYTF.

The table lists this clone with many counts. The CDR3 spells CASSIQLENEQFF. The CDR3 DNA, read in part, is TGTGCCAGCAGCATCCAACTAGAGAATGAG. The chain links TRBV7-2 to TRBJ2-1, with D possibly matching TRBD2 (5 bases). The CDR3 is cut off 3 residues early in the read; its end comes from the germline J gene. Deletions cut 5 bases from V and 7 bases from J, with 12 bases between. This CDR3 is built from 13 residues. CDR1 SGHTA and CDR2 FQGNSA come from the germline V gene.

This clone has a count of ten or more. The CDR3 DNA, read in part, is TGCAGTGCTAGAGGCCTTCGCGATGAGATTAGCAATCAGCCC. Amino acids: CSARGLRDEISNQP. The full CDR3 protein is CSARGLRDEISNQPQHF. The chain carries TRBV20-1 and TRBJ1-5, with D unresolved. Read sequence stops 3 residues before the CDR3 end, and the germline J gene provides the missing end. Trimming cost V 1 base and J 0 bases, with 16 bases left between them. Germline V lookup: CDR1 DFQATT, CDR2 SNEGSKA (reference sequence). The CDR3 extends over 17 amino acids.

Comments on this clone: The DNA ends 3 residues before the CDR3 does, and the rest of the CDR3 is filled in from the germline J gene. V and J are TRBV6-2 or TRBV6-3 and TRBJ2-7, with a possible D match to TRBD1 (6 bases). From germline, CDR1 is MNHEY and CDR2 SVGEGT. The V and J ends lost 7 bases and 6 bases respectively, with 22 bases between them. The CDR3 has 15 amino acids. The CDR3 DNA, read in part, is TGTGCCAGCACCACGATCGCCCGAGGGGGTGGCGAG. It translates to CASTTIARGGGE. The entire CDR3 protein reads CASTTIARGGGEQYF.

This clone appeared many times. CDR3 sequence: CASSVDRPDQPQHF. The part of the CDR3 DNA that was read is TGTGCCAGCAGCGTAGACAGGCCGGATCAGCCC. The chain employs TRBV7-9 and TRBJ1-5; weak D call: TRBD1 (6 bases). The read falls 3 residues short of the CDR3 end, and the missing part is taken from the germline J gene. CDR3 length: 14 residues. Per the germline V gene, CDR1 is SEHNR and CDR2 is FQNEAQ (reference sequence). The germline V and J ends were trimmed by 5 bases and 5 bases, with 13 bases remaining between them.

There are many counts of this clone. The read ends 3 residues shy of where the CDR3 ends; the end is completed using the germline J gene. V and J are TRBV14 and TRBJ2-3; the D gene is possibly TRBD2 (5 bases). The CDR3 spans 14 residues. Germline V gene data show CDR1 as SGHDN and CDR2 as FVKESK. The V and J ends lost 4 bases and 6 bases respectively, with 14 bases between them. CDR3 bases read: TGTGCCAGCAGCCTCGGCCCCCCGGGGGATACG. This translates into CASSLGPPGDT. The CDR3, in full, reads CASSLGPPGDTQYF.

This clone was recorded many times. The CDR3 goes on 3 residues after the read ends, and that part is filled in from the germline J gene. The J gene is TRBJ2-5, the V gene TRBV19; no reliable D call. Trimming cost V 1 base and J 2 bases, with 5 bases left between them. The CDR3 sequence is 13 residues long. Germline CDR1 reads LNHDA; CDR2 reads SQIVND (reference sequence). The CDR3 sequence: CASSIGGQETQYF. The CDR3 DNA, read in part, is TGTGCCAGTAGTATAGGAGGTCAAGAGACC.

This clone was counted ten times or more. The part of the CDR3 DNA that was read is TGTGCCTGGAGTCTAGGGGTAGGCACTGAA. Encoded protein: CAWSLGVGTE. The whole CDR3 sequence is CAWSLGVGTEAFF. The V gene is TRBV30, the J gene TRBJ1-1, with D possibly TRBD1 on 5 matching bases. The sequence runs out 3 residues before the end of the CDR3; the remainder is reconstructed from the germline J gene. Trimming removed 2 bases at V and 4 bases at J, with 11 bases between. The CDR3 is 13 residues long. From germline, CDR1 is GTSNPN and CDR2 SVGIG (reference sequence).

This clone has a count of ten or more. The read ends 3 residues shy of where the CDR3 ends; the end is completed using the germline J gene. The chain recombines TRBV30 with TRBJ1-2, with D tentatively TRBD1 (5 bases). The CDR3 sequence is 14 residues long. Germline V gene sequence: CDR1 GTSNPN, CDR2 SVGIG (reference sequence). The covered CDR3 bases are TGTGCCTGGAGCGTAGGGACTAGTGTAAATGAC. Translation gives CAWSVGTSVND. The whole CDR3 is CAWSVGTSVNDYTF. Variable domain in full (rest from reference TRBV30 and TRBJ1-2): SQTIHQWPATLVQPVGSPLSLECTVEGTSNPNLYWYRQAAGRGLQLLFYSVGIGQISSEVPQNLSASRPQDRQFILSSKKLLLSDSGFYLCAWSVGTSVNDYTFGSGTRLTVV.

This clone was seen repeatedly, ten times or more. The CDR3 end lies 3 residues beyond the end of the read and is filled in from the germline J gene. This chain uses TRBV12-3 or TRBV12-4 with TRBJ2-7, with 11 bases fitting TRBD1. The CDR3 covers 15 residues. Trimming took 6 bases from V and 0 from J; bases not matched to a gene: 4. CDR3 DNA, as far as it was read: TGTGCCAGCAGCCCCGGGACAGGGGGCTCCTACGAG. Its translation: CASSPGTGGSYE. The whole CDR3 is CASSPGTGGSYEQYF.

As for this clone: The read terminates 3 residues before the CDR3 end, so the remaining end is supplied by the germline J gene. The chain links TRBV20-1 to TRBJ2-1; 10 bases are shared with TRBD2. V was pared by 2 bases and J by 2 bases, with 12 bases of the junction left unmatched. The CDR3 is made up of 18 amino acids. Germline V gives CDR1 DFQATT, CDR2 SNEGSKA (reference sequence). The CDR3 DNA, read in part, is TGCAGTGCTAGAATGGTCGGTAGACTAGCGGGCACCTACAATGAG. This sequence encodes CSARMVGRLAGTYNE. In full, the CDR3 reads CSARMVGRLAGTYNEQFF.

This clone was recorded many times. Incomplete CDR3 DNA: TGTGCCAGCAGTGAAGCCGGGACAGTCTACAATGAG. Its protein is CASSEAGTVYNE. The complete CDR3 protein is CASSEAGTVYNEQFF. V usage is TRBV6-1 and J usage is TRBJ2-1; 7 bases align to TRBD1. The sequence runs out 3 residues before the end of the CDR3; the remainder is reconstructed from the germline J gene. Looked up from germline, CDR1 is MNHNS and CDR2 is SASEGT. There are 15 residues in the CDR3. Germline trimming cut 0 bases from V and 3 bases from J; bases unmatched to any gene: 2.

This clone was counted between two and nine times. This clone may be a read error of a much larger clone one base away. The missing CDR3 end, 3 residues past where the read stops, is filled in from the germline J gene. This sequence joins TRBV7-2 and TRBJ2-3; TRBD1 is a possible D gene (6 bases). This CDR3 spans 12 amino acids. The germline gives CDR1 SGHTA, CDR2 FQGNSA. CDR3 in amino acids: CASSLAGGSQYF. CDR3 DNA (partial): TGTGCCAGCAGCTTAGCAGGGGGTTCG.

This clone has a count of ten or more. The missing CDR3 end, 3 residues past where the read stops, is filled in from the germline J gene. This sequence joins TRBV7-9 and TRBJ1-5; unclear D gene. The CDR3 spans 14 residues. Germline V gene data show CDR1 as SEHNR and CDR2 as FQNEAQ (reference sequence). Trimming took off 3 bases at V and 3 bases at J, with 9 bases between the two ends. The CDR3 DNA, read in part, is TGTGCCAGCAGCTTTGCCGGGGACAATCAGCCC. Translated, it gives CASSFAGDNQP. The entire CDR3 is CASSFAGDNQPQHF.

Ten or more counts support this clone. The CDR3 end lies 3 residues beyond the end of the read and is filled in from the germline J gene. This chain uses TRBV7-3 with TRBJ2-2; TRBD1 matches 9 bases. J was trimmed by 1 base and V by 5 bases; bases with no gene match: 5. The CDR3 consists of 16 residues. Germline assignment: CDR1 SGHTA and CDR2 FQGTGA. CDR3 residues: CASSPPTGGNTGELFF. Incomplete CDR3 DNA: TGTGCCAGCAGCCCTCCGACAGGGGGGAACACCGGGGAG.

This clone was counted between two and nine times. The read finishes 3 residues shy of the CDR3 end, and the germline J gene is used to complete it. The V gene is TRBV18, the J gene TRBJ1-2, with 8 bases that match TRBD1. This CDR3 region has 15 residues. Germline lookup yields CDR1 KGHSH and CDR2 LQKENI. CDR3 sequence reads: CASSPGSTGADDYTF. The sequenced CDR3 bases are TGTGCCAGCTCACCAGGTTCGACAGGGGCTGATGAC. Complete variable domain (other parts from reference TRBV18 and TRBJ1-2): NAGVMQNPRHLVRRRGQEARLRCSPMKGHSHVYWYRQLPEEGLKFMVYLQKENIIDESGMPKERFSAEFPKEGPSILRIQQVVRGDSAAYFCASSPGSTGADDYTFGSGTRLTVV.

This clone was counted ten times or more. The read halts 3 residues ahead of the CDR3 end, with the missing end drawn from the germline J gene. This chain joins TRBV20-1 and TRBJ2-6; D remains unclear. Trimming took off 1 base at V and 0 bases at J, with 7 bases between the two ends. The CDR3 length is 15 residues. Germline-derived CDR1 and CDR2 are DFQATT and SNEGSKA (reference sequence). CDR3 in amino acids: CSARGPSSGANVLTF. The covered CDR3 bases are TGCAGTGCTAGAGGCCCTAGCTCTGGGGCCAACGTC.

This clone was seen many times. CDR3: CASSQNVFRGDGGELFF. The DNA read from the CDR3 is TGTGCCAGCAGCCAGAATGTCTTTAGGGGAGACGGCGGGGAG. The J gene is TRBJ2-2, the V gene TRBV4-2; D may match TRBD1 or TRBD2 (5 bases each). The CDR3 extends 3 residues past the end of the read, so its final part is completed from the germline J gene. V dropped 3 bases and J dropped 7 bases, with 21 bases sitting between them. CDR3 length equals 17 residues. Germline CDR1 LGHNA, CDR2 YNFKEQ.

This clone was picked up a small number of times. Coverage ceases 3 residues before the CDR3 finishes, and the germline J gene fills in the end. The chain has TRBV20-1 and TRBJ2-5, with TRBD1 matching 8 bases. Germline CDR1 is DFQATT and CDR2 is SNEGSKA (reference sequence). CDR3 size: 14 residues. V gave up 2 bases and J gave up 5 bases; unmatched junction bases: 7. The CDR3 loop is CSARPGQARETQYF. The sequenced part of the CDR3 DNA is TGCAGTGCTAGACCGGGACAGGCGCGGGAGACC.

Ten or more counts support this clone. The CDR3 end lies 3 residues beyond the end of the read and is filled in from the germline J gene. The rearrangement links TRBV5-1 to TRBJ2-1, with TRBD2 as a possible D gene (6 bases). The germline V gene has CDR1 SGHRS and CDR2 YFSETQ. The CDR3 runs 17 residues. Trimming took off 0 bases at V and 0 bases at J, with 13 bases between the two ends. CDR3 in amino acids: CASSLGGGMSSYNEQFF. The sequenced part of the CDR3 DNA is TGCGCCAGCAGCTTGGGTGGGGGGATGAGCTCCTACAATGAG.

This clone was recorded many times. The CDR3 extends 3 residues past the end of the read, so its final part is completed from the germline J gene. This chain connects TRBV18 to TRBJ2-3; D is possibly TRBD1 (5 bases). There are 12 residues in the CDR3. Trimming removed 5 bases at V and 5 bases at J, with 8 bases between. From germline, CDR1 is KGHSH and CDR2 LQKENI. CDR3 in amino acids: CASSYRGDTQYF. The sequenced CDR3 bases are TGTGCCAGCTCATATAGGGGAGATACG.

In this sample, this clone turned up a few times. CDR3 DNA, as far as it was read: TGTGCCTGGAACGACGCCACCAGCACAGATACC. Translation gives CAWNDATSTDT. The entire CDR3 reads CAWNDATSTDTYTF. This sequence joins TRBV30 and TRBJ1-2; D ambiguous. From the germline J gene comes the end of the CDR3, since the read stops 3 residues before it. The CDR3 is 14 residues long. CDR1 GTSNPN and CDR2 SVGIG come from the germline V gene (reference sequence).

This clone was seen repeatedly, ten times or more. The CDR3 is cut off 3 residues early in the read; its end comes from the germline J gene. The V and J genes are TRBV7-6 and TRBJ1-2, with D tentatively TRBD1 (6 bases). In germline, CDR1 is SGHVS, CDR2 FNYEAQ. Trimming removed 5 bases at V and 7 bases at J, with 14 bases between. This CDR3 contains 13 residues. The CDR3 bases that were read are TGTGCCAGCAGCCCAGACAGGACGAGTGGC. Protein product: CASSPDRTSG. In full, the CDR3 reads CASSPDRTSGYTF.